These T cell receptor beta chains were read from a single sample in a study of blood T cell repertoires in COVID-19. Libraries were prepared by immunoSEQ multiplex PCR; TCRdb keeps only in-frame clonotypes and omits some of them. The sample includes around 160,000 clones, more than 75% seen only once; the top ten take around 15%. The sample consisted of peripheral blood. The origin of the receptors is a human donor with acute or convalescent COVID-19. The donor label of this sample is uncertain. CDR3s leave out the opening cysteine and the closing phenylalanine or tryptophan. Each record gives: V gene, J gene, CDR3 protein.

V: TRBV2; J: TRBJ1-2; CDR3: ASNEEQI
V: TRBV30; J: TRBJ1-6; CDR3: ACLTAEYNSPLH
V: TRBV20-1; J: TRBJ1-2; CDR3: SASPVIGYT
V: TRBV11-3; J: TRBJ2-1; CDR3: ASSLTLGTVSYNEQF
V: TRBV6-7; J: TRBJ2-7; CDR3: ASSYWGTGISYEQY
V: TRBV19; J: TRBJ1-5; CDR3: ASSTTHRGRGQPQH
V: TRBV7-2; J: TRBJ2-1; CDR3: ASSPEAGRNNEQF
V: TRBV10-3; J: TRBJ1-6; CDR3: AIRNGLEHSPLH
V: TRBV7-9; J: TRBJ2-7; CDR3: ASSGTGLPYEQY
V: TRBV2; J: TRBJ1-4; CDR3: ASSSLDTFEKLF
V: TRBV6-6; J: TRBJ1-2; CDR3: ASSPRLPPTAGYT
V: TRBV5-1; J: TRBJ2-7; CDR3: ASSLVPGHYEQY
V: TRBV15; J: TRBJ1-4; CDR3: ATSNPGQGYEKLF
V: TRBV27; J: TRBJ1-1; CDR3: ASNRQGNTEAF
V: TRBV11-2; J: TRBJ2-5; CDR3: ASSLVSGAPY
V: TRBV18; J: TRBJ2-7; CDR3: ASSADRGLYEQY
V: TRBV14; J: TRBJ2-1; CDR3: ASSQDSYEQF
V: TRBV6-6; J: TRBJ2-4; CDR3: ASSQRGGLGWIQY
V: TRBV5-4; J: TRBJ1-2; CDR3: ASRMGGAQGYT
V: TRBV2; J: TRBJ1-2; CDR3: ASSGLRGPFYGYT
V: TRBV2; J: TRBJ2-3; CDR3: ASSSDRGGSNTQY
V: TRBV30; J: TRBJ1-3; CDR3: AWSVTGTWDGNTIY
V: TRBV4-2; J: TRBJ1-2; CDR3: ASSRDTRGGGYGYT
V: TRBV5-1; J: TRBJ1-2; CDR3: ASSRDSQYGYT
V: TRBV5-1; J: TRBJ1-1; CDR3: ASSLGGPTGRAF
V: TRBV27; J: TRBJ1-2; CDR3: ASSSLDRVSPYGYT
V: TRBV27; J: TRBJ1-3; CDR3: ASRGTGGNTIY
V: TRBV7-2; J: TRBJ2-1; CDR3: ASSPDRGDEQF
V: TRBV2; J: TRBJ2-3; CDR3: ASSLQGRHTDTQY
V: TRBV25-1; J: TRBJ1-1; CDR3: ASSEFGTGVNTEAF
V: TRBV5-1; J: TRBJ2-1; CDR3: ASSPGTGGRGEQF
V: TRBV9; J: TRBJ1-6; CDR3: ASSVGSPRSPLH
V: TRBV6-5; J: TRBJ2-1; CDR3: ASSPGTGGYNEQF
V: TRBV2; J: TRBJ2-6; CDR3: ASSAGRGRSSGANVLT